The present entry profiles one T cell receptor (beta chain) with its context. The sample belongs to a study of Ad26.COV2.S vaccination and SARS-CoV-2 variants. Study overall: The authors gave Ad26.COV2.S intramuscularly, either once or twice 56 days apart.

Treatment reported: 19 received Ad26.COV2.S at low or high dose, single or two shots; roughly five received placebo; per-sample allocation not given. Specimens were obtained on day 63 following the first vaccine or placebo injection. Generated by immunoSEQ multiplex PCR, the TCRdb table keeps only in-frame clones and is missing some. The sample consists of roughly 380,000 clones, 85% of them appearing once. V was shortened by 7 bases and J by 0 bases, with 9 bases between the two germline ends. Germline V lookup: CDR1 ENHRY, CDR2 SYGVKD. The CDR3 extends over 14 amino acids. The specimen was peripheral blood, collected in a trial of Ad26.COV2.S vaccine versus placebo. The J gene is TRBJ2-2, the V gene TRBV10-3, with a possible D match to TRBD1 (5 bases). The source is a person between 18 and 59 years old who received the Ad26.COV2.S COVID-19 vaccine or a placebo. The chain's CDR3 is CAINPGTNTGELFF. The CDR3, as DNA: TGTGCCATCAACCCAGGGACGAACACCGGGGAGCTGTTTTTT.